The 8 T cell receptor beta chains given below trace back to one sample, sequenced in a study of control samples from healthy donors and cancer patients. Sequenced by immunoSEQ multiplex PCR; TCRdb stores in-frame clones only, minus some. The sample shows fewer than 200,000 clones, around 90% of them seen only once. The sample comprised blood. Every receptor here comes from a man aged 25 to 40 in good health.

The chain employs TRBV4-3 and TRBJ2-4, with TRBD2 matching over 8 bases. CDR3 size: 17 residues. V shed 0 bases and J 0 bases; nucleotides not matched to a gene: 4. Germline CDR1 is LGHNA and CDR2 is YSLEER. The CDR3, as DNA: TGCGCCAGCAGCCAAGACGGGAGGGGTCTAGCCAAAAACATTCAGTACTTC. Amino acids: CASSQDGRGLAKNIQYF.

V and J are TRBV7-9 and TRBJ1-1; D may be TRBD1 (6 bases). This CDR3 has 13 residues. The germline V gene has CDR1 SEHNR and CDR2 FQNEAQ (reference sequence). V was shortened by 5 bases and J by 7 bases, with 14 bases between the two germline ends. The CDR3 DNA sequence: TGTGCCAGCAGCCCAGGGGCCGGGGGTGAAGCTTTCTTT. Amino acids: CASSPGAGGEAFF.

The chain is built from TRBV10-2 and TRBJ2-3, with D perhaps being TRBD1 or TRBD2 (5 bases each). This CDR3 spans 13 amino acids. V shed 6 bases and J shed 0 bases, with 7 bases lying between them. Germline V lookup: CDR1 WSHSY, CDR2 SAAADI. The CDR3 is CASRGRSTDTQYF. CDR3 in DNA: TGCGCCAGCAGGGGACGGAGCACAGATACGCAGTATTTT.

CDR3 coding DNA: TGTGCCAGCAGCTTAGGTGGCGACAGACACACTGAAGCTTTCTTT. This codes for CASSLGGDRHTEAFF. This chain connects TRBV7-6 to TRBJ1-1, with a possible D match to TRBD1 (5 bases). This CDR3 comprises 15 residues. V dropped 1 base and J dropped 3 bases, with 12 bases sitting between them. Germline V CDR1 and CDR2: SGHVS, FNYEAQ.

The genes are TRBV5-1 and TRBJ2-7; TRBD1 is a possible D gene (6 bases). V was cut by 0 bases and J by 6 bases, with 19 bases left in between. The length of the CDR3 is 16 residues. Germline V lookup: CDR1 SGHRS, CDR2 YFSETQ. CDR3 amino acids: CASSLAIALQGGEQYF. The CDR3 DNA reads as TGCGCCAGCAGCTTGGCGATTGCTCTACAGGGTGGCGAGCAGTACTTC.

The chain joins TRBV3-1 (or the pseudogene TRBV3-2) to TRBJ2-1; 11 positions match TRBD2. Germline V gene sequence: CDR1 LGHDT, CDR2 YNNKEL (reference sequence). Germline trimming cut 4 bases from V and 6 bases from J; bases unmatched to any gene: 2. The length of the CDR3 is 14 residues. In DNA, the CDR3 is TGTGCCAGCAGCCTCGGGACTAGCGGCAATGAGCAGTTCTTC. Translation gives CASSLGTSGNEQFF.

The V gene is TRBV13, the J gene TRBJ2-1; perhaps TRBD2 as D (6 bases). V gave up 9 bases and J gave up 0 bases, with 9 bases separating them. The CDR3 is 13 amino acids. Germline loops: CDR1 PRHDT, CDR2 FYEKMQ (reference sequence). The CDR3, as DNA: TGTGCCAGTCGGGACTTCTCCTACAATGAGCAGTTCTTC. Translated: CASRDFSYNEQFF.

This chain links TRBV6-5 with TRBJ1-5; D gene unclear. This CDR3 comprises 14 residues. CDR1 is MNHEY and CDR2 is SVGAGI in the germline V gene. V gave up 5 bases and J gave up 3 bases, with 11 bases separating them. As DNA, the CDR3 is TGTGCCAGCAGTCGCGGGGATTCCAATCAGCCCCAGCATTTT. As protein: CASSRGDSNQPQHF.